This is a list of T cell receptor beta chains from one sample in a study of tumor-infiltrating lymphocytes in primary liver carcinoma. MiXCR was run by TCRdb on the multiplex PCR reads, yielding one entry per CDR3 protein. Here the sample spans 95,000 to 150,000 distinct CDR3 sequences, 60% to 75% being singletons. What was sequenced was liver tumor tissue from sampling region 3. The receptors originated from a woman aged 60-75 years with primary liver carcinoma and hepatitis B virus infection. Each CDR3 is given with its conserved first and last residue. The order of the fields is V gene, J gene, D gene, clone size, CDR3 protein, CDR3 DNA. The D gene is left open where the match is weak. Only some rows state a clone size, as once, few, many or a class for expanded clones.

V: TRBV6-1
J: TRBJ1-1
D: NA
size: NA
CDR3: CASSEFNWRKQGSVEALF
DNA: TGTGCCAGCAGTGAATTTAACTGGCGGAAACAGGGTTCTGTTGAAGCTCTCTTT

V: TRBV7-9
J: TRBJ2-5
D: NA
size: many
CDR3: CASSLEQGVKETQYF
DNA: TGTGCCAGCAGCTTAGAACAGGGTGTGAAGGAGACCCAGTACTTC

V: TRBV4-1
J: TRBJ2-3
D: TRBD1
size: many
CDR3: CASSQVWDRGFTDTQYF
DNA: TGCGCCAGCAGCCAAGTTTGGGACAGGGGATTCACAGATACGCAGTATTTT

V: TRBV20-1
J: TRBJ1-2
D: NA
size: once
CDR3: CSAQSNYGYTF
DNA: TGCAGTGCCCAATCTAACTATGGCTACACCTTC

V: TRBV11-2
J: TRBJ2-2
D: NA
size: NA
CDR3: CTSSLDRSGELFF
DNA: TGTACCAGTAGCTTAGATAGGAGTGGGGAGCTGTTTTTT

V: TRBV28
J: TRBJ2-1
D: TRBD1
size: NA
CDR3: CASSSLSTGKNEQFF
DNA: TGTGCCAGCAGTTCACTCTCGACAGGGAAGAATGAGCAGTTCTTC

V: TRBV29-1
J: TRBJ1-1
D: NA
size: NA
CDR3: CSVAGDGTEAFF
DNA: TGCAGTGTTGCCGGGGACGGCACTGAAGCTTTCTTT

V: TRBV28
J: TRBJ1-1
D: NA
size: NA
CDR3: CASNGGGFPEAFF
DNA: TGTGCCAGCAATGGCGGGGGGTTCCCTGAAGCTTTCTTT

V: TRBV29-1
J: TRBJ1-5
D: NA
size: NA
CDR3: CSVSSINQPQHF
DNA: TGCAGCGTTTCGAGTATCAACCAGCCCCAGCATTTT

V: TRBV14
J: TRBJ2-4
D: NA
size: many
CDR3: CASSQDWRAGNIQYF
DNA: TGTGCCAGCAGCCAAGATTGGAGGGCTGGAAACATTCAGTACTTC

V: TRBV11-1
J: TRBJ2-1
D: NA
size: NA
CDR3: CASSPPEGPGRNEQIF
DNA: TGTGCCAGCAGCCCCCCAGAGGGACCAGGGAGGAATGAGCAGATCTTC

V: TRBV6-5
J: TRBJ1-6
D: NA
size: NA
CDR3: CASSQSVGVGDNQPLHF
DNA: TGTGCCAGTAGCCAGAGTGTGGGCGTTGGGGATAATCAACCCCTCCACTTT

V: TRBV29-1
J: TRBJ1-2
D: NA
size: NA
CDR3: CSVESLGNDYTF
DNA: TGCAGCGTTGAGTCCCTTGGCAATGACTACACCTTC

V: TRBV11-2
J: TRBJ2-2
D: NA
size: few
CDR3: CASSLVRNGELFF
DNA: TGTGCCAGCAGCTTAGTGCGTAACGGGGAGCTGTTCTTT

V: TRBV6-6
J: TRBJ1-5
D: TRBD1
size: NA
CDR3: CVSSYSTGGAREDQPQHF
DNA: TGTGTCAGCAGTTACTCAACAGGGGGCGCGAGGGAAGATCAGCCCCAGCATTTT

V: TRBV6-1
J: TRBJ1-2
D: NA
size: many
CDR3: CASSEAVTGIYGYTF
DNA: TGTGCCAGCAGTGAAGCCGTCACAGGGATATATGGCTACACCTTC

V: TRBV12-3/TRBV12-4
J: TRBJ2-7
D: NA
size: many
CDR3: CASSFQSGPHYEQYF
DNA: TGTGCCAGCAGTTTCCAATCAGGGCCCCACTACGAGCAGTACTTC

V: TRBV2
J: TRBJ2-7
D: NA
size: NA
CDR3: CASSEVYGKPLYAQYF
DNA: TGTGCCAGCAGTGAAGTATACGGGAAACCCCTTTACGCGCAGTACTTC

V: TRBV7-9
J: TRBJ1-4
D: NA
size: NA
CDR3: CASSFGQINEKLFF
DNA: TGTGCCAGCAGCTTTGGACAGATAAATGAAAAACTGTTTTTT

V: TRBV4-1
J: TRBJ1-5
D: NA
size: NA
CDR3: CASSQVAWNNQPQHF
DNA: TGCGCCAGCAGCCAAGTGGCGTGGAATAATCAGCCCCAGCATTTT

V: TRBV6-1
J: TRBJ2-7
D: TRBD1
size: many
CDR3: CASREPGQGSYEQYF
DNA: TGTGCCAGCAGGGAACCGGGACAGGGTTCCTACGAGCAGTACTTC

V: TRBV10-3
J: TRBJ2-7
D: TRBD1
size: NA
CDR3: CAISLSPGQGSKHYF
DNA: TGTGCCATCAGCCTATCGCCGGGACAGGGGTCGAAGCACTACTTC

V: TRBV4-1
J: TRBJ1-5
D: NA
size: once
CDR3: CANSQGGGNYQPQNF
DNA: TGCGCCAACAGCCAAGGTGGGGGGAATTATCAGCCCCAGAATTTT

V: TRBV5-4
J: TRBJ2-7
D: NA
size: once
CDR3: CASSLAGGRRYELYF
DNA: TGTGCCAGCAGCTTGGCTGGTGGGAGGAGGTACGAGCTGTACTTC

V: TRBV29-1
J: TRBJ2-7
D: TRBD1
size: many
CDR3: CSVEVRQGSEQYF
DNA: TGCAGCGTTGAAGTCCGACAGGGCAGCGAGCAGTACTTC

V: TRBV11-3
J: TRBJ2-4
D: NA
size: NA
CDR3: CANSPRSLAKNIQYF
DNA: TGTGCCAACAGCCCACGGAGTTTAGCCAAAAACATTCAGTACTTC

V: TRBV6-1
J: TRBJ2-7
D: NA
size: many
CDR3: CASSESRGEQYF
DNA: TGTGCCAGCAGTGAAAGTAGGGGCGAGCAGTACTTC

V: TRBV11-2
J: TRBJ2-5
D: NA
size: NA
CDR3: CDSSSPGRGETQYF
DNA: TGTGACAGCAGCTCACCGGGACGGGGAGAGACCCAGTACTTC

V: TRBV11-2
J: TRBJ2-7
D: NA
size: few
CDR3: CANSNYEQYF
DNA: TGTGCCAATAGCAACTACGAGCAGTACTTC

V: TRBV11-2
J: TRBJ2-5
D: NA
size: NA
CDR3: CASSYSPGSGRETHYF
DNA: TGTGCCAGCAGCTACTCCCCTGGTAGCGGTAGAGAGACCCACTACTTC

V: TRBV28
J: TRBJ2-7
D: TRBD1
size: few
CDR3: CASGQPGQGAYEQYF
DNA: TGTGCCAGCGGCCAACCGGGACAGGGAGCCTACGAGCAGTACTTC

V: TRBV11-2
J: TRBJ2-1
D: NA
size: NA
CDR3: CASRVGKTAYNEQFF
DNA: TGTGCCAGCAGAGTAGGCAAGACGGCCTACAATGAGCAGTTCTTC

V: TRBV11-2
J: TRBJ1-1
D: NA
size: medium-sized
CDR3: CASSQGVTEAFF
DNA: TGTGCCAGCAGCCAAGGGGTGACTGAAGCTTTCTTT

V: TRBV10-1
J: TRBJ2-2
D: NA
size: few
CDR3: CASSRLVLGELLF
DNA: TGCGCCAGCAGTCGACTAGTTCTGGGGGAGCTGTTGTTT

V: TRBV29-1
J: TRBJ2-3
D: TRBD2
size: many
CDR3: CSLTSAGDTQYF
DNA: TGCAGCCTGACTAGCGCCGGAGATACGCAGTATTTT

V: TRBV11-2
J: TRBJ1-5
D: TRBD1
size: NA
CDR3: CGSSFTGDGQPQHF
DNA: TGTGGCAGCAGCTTTACAGGGGATGGTCAGCCCCAGCATTTT

V: TRBV28
J: TRBJ1-1
D: NA
size: many
CDR3: CASSWGGVTEAFF
DNA: TGTGCCAGCAGTTGGGGAGGGGTCACTGAAGCTTTCTTT

V: TRBV29-1
J: TRBJ2-1
D: NA
size: many
CDR3: CSVEEAGHFYNYNEQFF
DNA: TGCAGCGTTGAAGAAGCTGGGCACTTCTACAACTACAATGAGCAGTTCTTC

V: TRBV7-9
J: TRBJ2-5
D: NA
size: few
CDR3: CASTPLFPLSETQYF
DNA: TGTGCCAGCACCCCACTGTTCCCCCTATCTGAGACCCAGTACTTC

V: TRBV11-1
J: TRBJ2-1
D: NA
size: NA
CDR3: CTSSLVSGFNEQFF
DNA: TGCACCAGCAGCTTAGTTTCAGGTTTCAATGAGCAGTTCTTC

V: TRBV20-1
J: TRBJ2-7
D: NA
size: once
CDR3: CSARNREYGRSEQYF
DNA: TGCAGTGCTAGAAACAGGGAATATGGGCGTTCCGAGCAGTACTTC

V: TRBV6-2/TRBV6-3
J: TRBJ2-1
D: TRBD1
size: few
CDR3: CASSYSMLTGVNEQFF
DNA: TGTGCCAGCAGTTACTCGATGTTGACAGGGGTAAATGAGCAGTTCTTC